This T cell receptor beta chain is from a study of T-cell memory formation after mild COVID-19. Whole-study results and caveats: Still unconfirmed is whether the second-wave clones peaking on day 37 recognized SARS-CoV-2. Clones contracting across day 15 to 85 had a balanced CD4/CD8 profile; later expanding clones leaned CD4+.

5'RACE primed from the constant segment yielded TCR alpha and TCR beta cDNA libraries bearing sample barcodes and UMIs. TCRdb re-called the 5' RACE reads with MiXCR, one entry per CDR3 protein. In the table there are roughly 510,000 distinct CDR3 sequences, 15% to 20% of which are singletons. Only a few counts were recorded for this clonotype. The antigen remains undetermined. CDR3 length: 14 residues. The V end was cut by 5 bases, the J end by 8 bases, with 15 bases between. Sample: PBMCs or a T cell subset sorted from them (not recorded which). The TCR comes from an adult woman who had mild COVID-19 (a few samples of this study predate the infection). Cell type and time point are not known. The V call is TRBV12-3 or TRBV12-4, the J call TRBJ1-4; tentatively, D is TRBD1 (5 bases). CDR3 region: CASSLRVVGEKLFF. Written as DNA, the CDR3 is TGTGCCAGCAGTCTCAGGGTGGTAGGAGAAAAACTGTTTTTT.